The rows below give T cell receptor beta chains drawn from one sample of a study of HIV-infected patients and healthy controls. In TCRdb, the 5' RACE reads were re-called with MiXCR into one record per CDR3 protein. The sample gives about 9,600 distinct CDR3 sequences, 7.3% of which show up once; roughly 35% is in the top ten. The material was blood, obtained before antiretroviral therapy. The receptors shown here come from an adult with HIV infection. CDR3s include the opening cysteine and the closing phenylalanine or tryptophan. Each record gives: D gene, J gene, clone size, V gene, CDR3 protein, CDR3 DNA. D genes are given only for firm matches. The size entry is marked missing in some rows and otherwise reads once, few, many or a size class.

d_gene: .; j_gene: TRBJ2-1; abundance: .; v_gene: TRBV15; CDR3aa: CATSGGGPYPNEQFF; CDR3nt: TGTGCCACCAGTGGAGGGGGACCCTACCCCAATGAGCAGTTCTTC
d_gene: .; j_gene: TRBJ1-5; abundance: many; v_gene: TRBV20-1; CDR3aa: CSARDIPNHLMYF; CDR3nt: TGCAGTGCTAGAGATATACCCAATCACCTTATGTATTTT
d_gene: .; j_gene: TRBJ2-5; abundance: few; v_gene: TRBV6-1; CDR3aa: CASSTKTSYF; CDR3nt: TGTGCCAGCAGCACTAAAACATCGTACTTC
d_gene: TRBD2; j_gene: TRBJ2-5; abundance: .; v_gene: TRBV7-3; CDR3aa: CASSLGVSSGQETQYF; CDR3nt: TGTGCCAGCAGCTTAGGGGTGTCTAGCGGGCAAGAGACCCAGTACTTC
d_gene: .; j_gene: TRBJ2-1; abundance: .; v_gene: TRBV5-1; CDR3aa: CASSLGQPGNNEQFF; CDR3nt: TGCGCCAGCAGCTTAGGACAGCCTGGGAACAATGAGCAGTTCTTC
d_gene: .; j_gene: TRBJ2-7; abundance: few; v_gene: TRBV7-9; CDR3aa: CASSLVGLYEQYF; CDR3nt: TGTGCCAGCAGCTTAGTAGGCCTCTACGAGCAGTACTTC
d_gene: TRBD1; j_gene: TRBJ1-5; abundance: few; v_gene: TRBV4-1; CDR3aa: CASSWGQGPHQPQHF; CDR3nt: TGCGCCAGCAGCTGGGGACAGGGCCCGCATCAGCCCCAGCATTTT
d_gene: .; j_gene: TRBJ1-1; abundance: many; v_gene: TRBV11-2; CDR3aa: CASSAPSGGRNTEAFF; CDR3nt: TGTGCCAGCAGCGCTCCATCAGGCGGCAGGAACACTGAAGCTTTCTTT
d_gene: TRBD2; j_gene: TRBJ2-1; abundance: many; v_gene: TRBV4-3; CDR3aa: CASSQDPGGAYEQFF; CDR3nt: TGCGCCAGCAGCCAAGATCCCGGGGGGGCATATGAGCAGTTCTTC
d_gene: TRBD2; j_gene: TRBJ2-3; abundance: many; v_gene: TRBV11-2; CDR3aa: CASSFRRTSATSTDTQYF; CDR3nt: TGTGCCAGCAGCTTTCGGAGGACTAGCGCCACTAGCACAGATACGCAGTATTTT
d_gene: .; j_gene: TRBJ1-6; abundance: many; v_gene: TRBV2; CDR3aa: CASSEDSIHSYNSPLHF; CDR3nt: TGTGCCAGCAGTGAAGATAGTATCCACTCCTATAATTCACCCCTCCACTTT
d_gene: TRBD1; j_gene: TRBJ2-1; abundance: many; v_gene: TRBV19; CDR3aa: CATASGQGGNEQFF; CDR3nt: TGTGCCACAGCTTCGGGACAGGGAGGCAATGAGCAGTTCTTC
d_gene: .; j_gene: TRBJ2-1; abundance: .; v_gene: TRBV19; CDR3aa: CASSILVDTRSYNEQFF; CDR3nt: TGTGCCAGTAGTATTTTGGTCGACACCAGGTCCTACAATGAGCAGTTCTTC
d_gene: .; j_gene: TRBJ1-1; abundance: many; v_gene: TRBV27; CDR3aa: CASSSSRNTEAFF; CDR3nt: TGTGCCAGCAGTTCAAGCAGGAACACTGAAGCTTTCTTT
d_gene: .; j_gene: TRBJ2-7; abundance: many; v_gene: TRBV10-3; CDR3aa: CAISRQSGGYEQYF; CDR3nt: TGTGCCATCAGCCGACAGTCAGGAGGCTACGAGCAGTACTTC
d_gene: TRBD1; j_gene: TRBJ2-1; abundance: many; v_gene: TRBV6-6; CDR3aa: CASSYSTQGVNEQFF; CDR3nt: TGTGCCAGCAGTTACTCGACTCAGGGGGTGAATGAGCAGTTCTTC
d_gene: .; j_gene: TRBJ1-1; abundance: many; v_gene: TRBV27; CDR3aa: CASSTLDSNTEAFF; CDR3nt: TGTGCCAGCAGTACGCTAGACAGCAACACTGAAGCTTTCTTT